These T cell receptor beta chains were read from a single sample in a study of T cells in localized non-small cell lung cancer. Assay: immunoSEQ multiplex PCR; the TCRdb copy retains only in-frame clones and omits some. The sample carries roughly 35,000 clones, around 85% recorded once. The sequencing here drew on peripheral blood, taken before any cancer treatment. These receptor sequences come from a woman between 40 and 69 years old with stage I lung adenocarcinoma. CDR3s include the opening cysteine and the closing phenylalanine or tryptophan. The D gene is left open where the match is weak. Some rows have no size entry. The others give once, few or many, or a class for an expanded clone.

>TRBV5-1|TRBJ1-1|15|once|-
CASIPSPGENTEAFF
TGCGCCAGCATCCCTAGTCCGGGGGAGAACACTGAAGCTTTCTTT
>TRBV2|TRBJ1-1|14|once|-
CASSEKAMNTEAFF
TGTGCCAGCAGTGAGAAGGCGATGAACACTGAAGCTTTCTTT
>TRBV5-6|TRBJ1-1|14|-|TRBD1
CASSATGDEGEAFF
TGTGCCAGCAGCGCGACAGGGGATGAGGGTGAAGCTTTCTTT
>TRBV5-1|TRBJ2-2|13|-|-
CASRLVTGGELFF
TGCGCCAGCAGACTGGTAACCGGCGGGGAGCTGTTTTTT
>TRBV7-9|TRBJ2-3|15|-|-
CASSFGRIPTDTQYF
TGTGCCAGCAGCTTCGGCAGGATTCCCACAGATACGCAGTATTTT
>TRBV5-1|TRBJ2-6|15|-|-
CASSLTASGANVLTF
TGCGCCAGCAGCTTAACTGCCTCTGGGGCCAACGTCCTGACTTTC
>TRBV29-1|TRBJ1-2|15|-|TRBD1
CSAGTPGQGANGYTF
TGCAGCGCCGGCACCCCGGGACAGGGGGCTAATGGCTACACCTTC
>TRBV2|TRBJ2-1|14|-|-
CASREPGDTSEQFF
TGTGCCAGCAGGGAACCCGGGGACACCTCTGAGCAGTTCTTC
>TRBV6-6|TRBJ1-2|15|-|-
CASSSDRRLNYGYTF
TGTGCCAGCAGTTCGGATAGGCGCTTGAACTATGGCTACACCTTC
>TRBV5-1|TRBJ2-3|13|few|-
CASSKDQRGTQYF
TGCGCCAGCAGCAAGGACCAGCGAGGTACGCAGTATTTT
>TRBV4-2|TRBJ1-5|14|-|-
CASSKDTSNQPQHF
TGTGCCAGCAGCAAGGACACAAGCAATCAGCCCCAGCATTTT
>TRBV28|TRBJ2-5|14|-|-
CASSSPTGPETQYF
TGTGCCAGCAGTTCCCCGACCGGACCGGAGACCCAGTACTTC
>TRBV19|TRBJ2-7|15|-|TRBD1
CASSSPGTATYEQYF
TGTGCCAGTAGCTCCCCCGGGACAGCTACCTACGAGCAGTACTTC
>TRBV7-2|TRBJ1-6|16|-|-
CASSQTTVTYNSPLHF
TGTGCCAGCAGTCAAACGACCGTCACCTATAATTCACCCCTCCACTTT
>TRBV5-1|TRBJ1-4|16|-|-
CASSPRGLLGHEKLFF
TGCGCCAGCAGCCCGCGGGGCCTCCTAGGGCATGAAAAACTGTTTTTT
>TRBV5-6|TRBJ2-7|14|-|-
CASSSMSGSYEQYF
TGTGCCAGCAGCTCGATGTCAGGGTCCTACGAGCAGTACTTC
>TRBV28|TRBJ1-2|15|-|-
CASSPGSWGNYGYTF
TGTGCCAGCAGTCCAGGGTCTTGGGGAAACTATGGCTACACCTTC
>TRBV27|TRBJ2-1|16|-|TRBD2
CASSFGTSANYNEQFF
TGTGCCAGCAGTTTCGGGACTAGTGCCAACTACAATGAGCAGTTCTTC
>TRBV7-6|TRBJ2-5|14|-|-
CASSLVGTGETQYF
TGTGCCAGCAGCTTAGTAGGGACCGGGGAGACCCAGTACTTC
>TRBV19|TRBJ1-5|15|-|-
CASSIRAGENQPQHF
TGTGCCAGTAGTATTCGAGCGGGGGAGAATCAGCCCCAGCATTTT